The sequence of this T cell receptor beta chain was determined in a study of metastatic and nonmetastatic thyroid tumors. Study summary: Comparative analysis of repertoires was undertaken across blood and tumor or nodule tissue obtained from malignant and benign thyroid patients.

This clone was counted at least ten times. TCRdb re-clonotyped the PCR reads via MiXCR. The sample lists about 28,000 clones; roughly a quarter were seen once. Among the patients, none had received any treatment before thyroid surgery. Trimming removed 2 bases from V and 0 bases from J; junction bases left unmatched: 3. Per germline, CDR1 SGDLS and CDR2 YYNGEE. This CDR3 is 16 amino acids long. What was sequenced was blood. This rearrangement joins TRBV9 to TRBJ2-1; 9 nucleotides match TRBD2. This receptor was identified in a female donor with papillary thyroid cancer or a benign thyroid nodule (not recorded which). Some clones in this sample may be carry-over from other donors' samples. CDR3 in DNA: TGTGCCAGCAGCGTCGGGACTAGCAACTCCTACAATGAGCAGTTCTTC. Translated, it gives CASSVGTSNSYNEQFF. Supplemented by reference TRBV9 and TRBJ2-1, the full variable domain reads DSGVTQTPKHLITATGQRVTLRCSPRSGDLSVYWYQQSLDQGLQFLIQYYNGEERAKGNILERFSAQQFPDLHSELNLSSLELGDSALYFCASSVGTSNSYNEQFFGPGTRLTVL.